The present TCR beta chain was sequenced within a study of long-term antiretroviral therapy in people with HIV. Study-wide results and limits: Repertoire dominance by clones expanded before ART was seen at all time points. Information on adherence, resistance and therapy changes was unavailable.

At least two post-ART and at least one pre-ART PBMC sample were available for each donor. As for this clone: The target antigen is unknown.

Sequencing relied on immunoSEQ assay v3.0, run at survey level. Measured with immunoSEQ multiplex PCR; TCRdb has only the in-frame clones, and not every one. The sample lists about 7,400 clones; approximately 80% were seen once. This CDR3 spans 15 amino acids. The trim removed 0 bases at V and 0 bases at J, leaving 2 bases unmatched. CDR1 is LGHNA and CDR2 is YNFKEQ in the germline V gene. This sequence originates from a middle-aged man with HIV. The starting material was unsorted PBMCs, obtained 0.1 years after starting antiretroviral therapy. The J gene is TRBJ2-7, the V gene TRBV4-2; 7 positions match TRBD1. The CDR3 spells CASSQDRDSSYEQYF. In nucleotides, the CDR3 is TGTGCCAGCAGCCAAGACAGGGACAGCTCCTACGAGCAGTACTTC.